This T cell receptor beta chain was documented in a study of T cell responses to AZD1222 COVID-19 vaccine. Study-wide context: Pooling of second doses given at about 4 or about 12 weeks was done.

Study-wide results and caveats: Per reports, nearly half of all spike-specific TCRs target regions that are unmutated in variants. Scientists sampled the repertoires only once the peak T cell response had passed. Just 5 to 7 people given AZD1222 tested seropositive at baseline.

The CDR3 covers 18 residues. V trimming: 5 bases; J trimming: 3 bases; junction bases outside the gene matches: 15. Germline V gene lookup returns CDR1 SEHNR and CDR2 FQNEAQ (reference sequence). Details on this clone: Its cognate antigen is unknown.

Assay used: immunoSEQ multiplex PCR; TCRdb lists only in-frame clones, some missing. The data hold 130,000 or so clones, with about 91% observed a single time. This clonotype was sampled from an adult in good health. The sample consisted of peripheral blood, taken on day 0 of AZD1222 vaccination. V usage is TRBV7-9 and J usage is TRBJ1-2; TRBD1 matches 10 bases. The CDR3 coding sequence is TGTGCCAGCAGCCCCCCGGGGGACAGGGGTAGTTGGGACTATGGCTACACCTTC. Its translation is CASSPPGDRGSWDYGYTF. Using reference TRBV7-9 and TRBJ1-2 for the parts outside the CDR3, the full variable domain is DTGVSQNPRHKITKRGQNVTFRCDPISEHNRLYWYRQTLGQGPEFLTYFQNEAQLEKSRLLSDRFSAERPKGSFSTLEIQRTEQGDSAMYLCASSPPGDRGSWDYGYTFGSGTRLTVV.